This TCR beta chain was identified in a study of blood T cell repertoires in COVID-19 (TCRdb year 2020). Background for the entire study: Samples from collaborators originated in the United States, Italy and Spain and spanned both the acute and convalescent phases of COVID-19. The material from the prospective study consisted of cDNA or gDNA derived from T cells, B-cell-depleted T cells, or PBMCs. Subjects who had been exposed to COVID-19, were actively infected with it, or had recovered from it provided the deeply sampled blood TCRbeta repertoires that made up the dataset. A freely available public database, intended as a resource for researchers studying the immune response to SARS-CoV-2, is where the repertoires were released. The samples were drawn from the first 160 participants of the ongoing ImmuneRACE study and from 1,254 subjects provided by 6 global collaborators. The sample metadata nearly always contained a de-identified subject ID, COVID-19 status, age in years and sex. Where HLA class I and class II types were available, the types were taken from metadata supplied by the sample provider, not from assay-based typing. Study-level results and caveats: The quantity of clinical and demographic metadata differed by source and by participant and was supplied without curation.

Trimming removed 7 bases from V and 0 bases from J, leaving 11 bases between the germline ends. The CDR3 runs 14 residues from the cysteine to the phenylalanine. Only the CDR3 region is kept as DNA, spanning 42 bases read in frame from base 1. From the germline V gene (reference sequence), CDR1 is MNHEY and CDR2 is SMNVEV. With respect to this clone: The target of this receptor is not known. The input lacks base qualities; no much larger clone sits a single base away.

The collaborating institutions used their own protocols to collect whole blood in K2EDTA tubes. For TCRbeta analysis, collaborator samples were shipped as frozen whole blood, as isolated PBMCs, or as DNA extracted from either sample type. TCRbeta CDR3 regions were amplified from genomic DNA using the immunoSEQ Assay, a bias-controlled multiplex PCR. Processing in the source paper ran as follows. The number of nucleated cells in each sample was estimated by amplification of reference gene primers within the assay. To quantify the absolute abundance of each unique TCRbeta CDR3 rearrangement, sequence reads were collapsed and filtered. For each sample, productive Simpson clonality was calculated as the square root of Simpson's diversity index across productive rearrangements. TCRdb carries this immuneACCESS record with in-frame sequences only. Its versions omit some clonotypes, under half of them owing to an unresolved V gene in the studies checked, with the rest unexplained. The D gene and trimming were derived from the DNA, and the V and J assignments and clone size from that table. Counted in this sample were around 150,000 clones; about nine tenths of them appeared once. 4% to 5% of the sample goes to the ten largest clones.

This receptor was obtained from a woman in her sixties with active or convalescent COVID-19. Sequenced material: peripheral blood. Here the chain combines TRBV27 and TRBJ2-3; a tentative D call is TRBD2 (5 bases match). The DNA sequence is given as TGTGCCAGCATGCGAGGGTTTAGCACAGATACGCAGTATTTT. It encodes CASMRGFSTDTQYF.